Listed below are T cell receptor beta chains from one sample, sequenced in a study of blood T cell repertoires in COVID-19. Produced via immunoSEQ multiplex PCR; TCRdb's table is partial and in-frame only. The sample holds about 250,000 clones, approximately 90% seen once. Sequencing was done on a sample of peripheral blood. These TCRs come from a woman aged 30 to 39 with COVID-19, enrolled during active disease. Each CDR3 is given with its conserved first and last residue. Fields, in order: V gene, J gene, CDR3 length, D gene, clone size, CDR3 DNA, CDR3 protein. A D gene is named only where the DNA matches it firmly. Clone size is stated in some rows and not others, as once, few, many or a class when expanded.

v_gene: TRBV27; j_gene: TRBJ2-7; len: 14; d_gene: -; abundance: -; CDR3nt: TGTGCCAGCAGTTTGGGGCAGGGGCATTACGAGCAGTACTTC; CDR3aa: CASSLGQGHYEQYF
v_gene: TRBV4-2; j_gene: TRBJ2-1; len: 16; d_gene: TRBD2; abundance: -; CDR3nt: TGTGCCAGCAGCCCGACGGGGGGGTCCCTTTACAATGAGCAGTTCTTC; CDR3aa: CASSPTGGSLYNEQFF
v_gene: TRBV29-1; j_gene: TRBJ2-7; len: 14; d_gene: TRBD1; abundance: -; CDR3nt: TGCAGCGTTGCACAGGGGCCCCCCTCCTACGAGCAGTACTTC; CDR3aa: CSVAQGPPSYEQYF
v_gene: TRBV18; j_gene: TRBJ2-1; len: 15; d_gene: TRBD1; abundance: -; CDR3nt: TGTGCCAGCTCACACCGGGACAGGTCATACAATGAGCAGTTCTTC; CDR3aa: CASSHRDRSYNEQFF
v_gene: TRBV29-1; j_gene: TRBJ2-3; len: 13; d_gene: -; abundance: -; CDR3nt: TGCAGCGTTGTAGTAGGCGGGGCAGATACGCAGTATTTT; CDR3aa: CSVVVGGADTQYF
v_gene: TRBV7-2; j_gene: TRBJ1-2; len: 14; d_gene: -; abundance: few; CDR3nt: TGTGCCAGCAGTCCCGGGACACAGAACTATGGCTACACCTTC; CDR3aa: CASSPGTQNYGYTF
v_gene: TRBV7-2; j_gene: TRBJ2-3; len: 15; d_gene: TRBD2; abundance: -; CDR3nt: TGTGCCAGCAGCGTGACTAGCGGTAGCACAGATACGCAGTATTTT; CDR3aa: CASSVTSGSTDTQYF
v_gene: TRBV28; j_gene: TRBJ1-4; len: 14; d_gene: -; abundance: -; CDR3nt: TGTGCCAGCAGAGGGGTTTTCGATAATGAAAAACTGTTTTTT; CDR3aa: CASRGVFDNEKLFF
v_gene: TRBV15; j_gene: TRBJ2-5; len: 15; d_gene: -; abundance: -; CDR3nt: TGTGCCACCAGCCGACTGACAGGAGCAGGGGAGACCCAGTACTTC; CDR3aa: CATSRLTGAGETQYF
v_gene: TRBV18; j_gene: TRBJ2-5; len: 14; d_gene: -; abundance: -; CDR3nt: TGTGCCAGCTCACCGATGGGGGGAGAGGAGACCCAGTACTTC; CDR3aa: CASSPMGGEETQYF
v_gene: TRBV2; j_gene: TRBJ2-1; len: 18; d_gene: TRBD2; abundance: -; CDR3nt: TGTGCCAGCAGTGGTAGGACTAGCGGAACACTCTCCTACAATGAGCAGTTCTTC; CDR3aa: CASSGRTSGTLSYNEQFF
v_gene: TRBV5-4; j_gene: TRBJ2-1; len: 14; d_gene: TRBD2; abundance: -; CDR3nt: TGTGCCAGCAGCTTGTCAGGCGGGGGGGTAGAGCAGTTCTTC; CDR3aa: CASSLSGGGVEQFF
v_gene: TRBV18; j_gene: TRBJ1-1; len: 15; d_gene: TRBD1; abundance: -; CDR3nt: TGTGCCAGCTCACCACAGGCAGGGGGCGAAGGTGAAGCTTTCTTT; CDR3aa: CASSPQAGGEGEAFF
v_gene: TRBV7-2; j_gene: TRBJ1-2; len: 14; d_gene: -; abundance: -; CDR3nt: TGTGCCAGCAGCTTAAACAGGGCGTGGAGCGGCTACACCTTC; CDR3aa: CASSLNRAWSGYTF
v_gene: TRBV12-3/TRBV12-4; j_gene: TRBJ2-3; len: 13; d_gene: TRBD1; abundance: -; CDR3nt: TGTGCCAGCAGTTCGACAGGGGCAGATACGCAGTATTTT; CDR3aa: CASSSTGADTQYF
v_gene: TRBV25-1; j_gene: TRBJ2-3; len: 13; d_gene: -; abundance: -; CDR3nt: TGTGCCAGCAGTGAAAGCGGCACAGATACGCAGTATTTT; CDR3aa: CASSESGTDTQYF
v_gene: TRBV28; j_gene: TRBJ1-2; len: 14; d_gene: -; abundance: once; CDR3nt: TGTGCCAGCAGCACAGGACGGCCCCAAGCGGGCTACACCTTC; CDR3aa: CASSTGRPQAGYTF
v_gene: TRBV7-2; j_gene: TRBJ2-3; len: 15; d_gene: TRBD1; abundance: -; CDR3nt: TGTGCCAGCAGCGACCCACAGGGGTACGGAGATACGCAGTATTTT; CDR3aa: CASSDPQGYGDTQYF
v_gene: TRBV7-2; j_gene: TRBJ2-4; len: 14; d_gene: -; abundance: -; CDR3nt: TGTGCCAGCAGTTTTGAGGGTGGCAGAAACATTCAGTACTTC; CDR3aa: CASSFEGGRNIQYF
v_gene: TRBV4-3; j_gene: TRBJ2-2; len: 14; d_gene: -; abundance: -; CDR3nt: TGCGCCAGCAGCCCCGTGAGAAAAGCCGGGGAGCTGTTTTTT; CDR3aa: CASSPVRKAGELFF
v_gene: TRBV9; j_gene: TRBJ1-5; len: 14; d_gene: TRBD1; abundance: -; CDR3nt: TGTGCCAGCAGCGCATCAGGGGGCGATCAGCCCCAGCATTTT; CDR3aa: CASSASGGDQPQHF
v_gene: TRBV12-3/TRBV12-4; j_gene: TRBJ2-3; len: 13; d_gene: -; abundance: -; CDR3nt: TGTGCCAGCAGCCCTCGGAGGACAGATACGCAGTATTTT; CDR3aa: CASSPRRTDTQYF
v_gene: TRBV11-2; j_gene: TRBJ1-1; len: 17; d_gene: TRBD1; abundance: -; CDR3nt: TGTGCCAGCAGCTCCCGAAAACCTGGGACAGTGAACACTGAAGCTTTCTTT; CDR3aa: CASSSRKPGTVNTEAFF
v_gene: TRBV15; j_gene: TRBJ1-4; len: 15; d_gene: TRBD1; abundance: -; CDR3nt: TGTGCCACCAGCCAGGGACAGGGTTTACGGGAAAAACTGTTTTTT; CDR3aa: CATSQGQGLREKLFF
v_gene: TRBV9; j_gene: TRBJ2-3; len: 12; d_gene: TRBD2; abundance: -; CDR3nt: TGTGCCAGCCGGGGGGTTGGAGATACGCAGTATTTT; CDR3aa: CASRGVGDTQYF
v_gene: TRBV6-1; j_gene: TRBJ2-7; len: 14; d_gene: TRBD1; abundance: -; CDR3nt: TGTGCCAGCAGTGAGGGGGACAGCTCCTACGAGCAGTACTTC; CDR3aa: CASSEGDSSYEQYF
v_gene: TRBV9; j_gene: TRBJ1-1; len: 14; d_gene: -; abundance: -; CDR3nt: TGTGCCAGCAGCGTAGTGACAGCGAACACTGAAGCTTTCTTT; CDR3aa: CASSVVTANTEAFF
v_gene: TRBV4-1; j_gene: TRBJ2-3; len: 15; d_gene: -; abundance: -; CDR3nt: TGCGCCAGCACCTTTTCCTTCCGGGAGAGGGATACGCAGTATTTT; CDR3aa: CASTFSFRERDTQYF
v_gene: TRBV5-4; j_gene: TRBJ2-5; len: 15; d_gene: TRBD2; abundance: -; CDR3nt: TGTGCCAGCAGCATCGGACTAGCGGACCAAGAGACCCAGTACTTC; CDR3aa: CASSIGLADQETQYF